Presented here are 11 T cell receptor beta chains from one specimen sequenced in a study of cytomegalovirus exposure and HLA in healthy donors (dated by TCRdb to 2017 to 2019). Library generation was performed with the immunoSEQ multiplex PCR assay. For the multiplex PCR, a mixture combining 60 forward primers for TCR Vbeta segments and 13 reverse primers for TCR Jbeta segments was used. In TCRdb, the immuneACCESS table is reduced to in-frame sequences with V and J assigned. These tables do not hold every clone; where another copy was compared, an unresolved V gene accounts for under half, and the others remain unexplained. The sample table records more than 70,000 clones; around three quarters of these occur just once. The ten top clones hold 3% of the sample. Source material: PBMCs. These receptors all stem from a man aged 35-49 years in good health and CMV-seronegative.

The chain employs TRBV6-1 and TRBJ2-5, with 12 bases matching TRBD2. Trimming took 5 bases from V and 1 from J; bases not matched to a gene: 2. This CDR3 has 15 residues. In germline, CDR1 is MNHNS, CDR2 SASEGT. DNA of the CDR3: TGTGCCAGCAGTCCGACTAGCGGGGGCCAAGAGACCCAGTACTTC. Its translation: CASSPTSGGQETQYF.

The chain links TRBV6-5 to TRBJ2-7; D unresolved. In germline, CDR1 is MNHEY, CDR2 SVGAGI. V lost 2 bases and J 3 bases, leaving 11 bases between the germline ends. The CDR3 length is 14 residues. The CDR3: CASSYSDILYEQYF. CDR3 in DNA: TGTGCCAGCAGTTACAGTGACATCCTCTACGAGCAGTACTTC.

The V and J genes are TRBV18 and TRBJ2-3, with 9 nucleotides matching TRBD2. Trimming cost V 6 bases and J 2 bases; bases outside gene matches: 6. This CDR3 has 15 residues. Looked up from germline, CDR1 is KGHSH and CDR2 is LQKENI. DNA for the CDR3: TGTGCCAGCTCCCAAAGCGGGGGGTACACAGATACGCAGTATTTT. Residues: CASSQSGGYTDTQYF.

This sequence joins TRBV5-1 and TRBJ1-1; D is undetermined. The CDR3 runs 13 residues. Germline V gene sequence: CDR1 SGHRS, CDR2 YFSETQ. The V end lost 0 bases, the J end lost 6 bases, and 9 bases lay between the germline ends. For the CDR3, the DNA is TGCGCCAGCAGCTTGGGCCCCGAGGCTGAAGCTTTCTTT. It translates to CASSLGPEAEAFF. Supplemented by reference TRBV5-1 and TRBJ1-1, the full variable domain reads KAGVTQTPRYLIKTRGQQVTLSCSPISGHRSVSWYQQTPGQGLQFLFEYFSETQRNKGNFPGRFSGRQFSNSRSEMNVSTLELGDSALYLCASSLGPEAEAFFGQGTRLTVV.

The chain uses TRBV27 and TRBJ1-1; 7 bases are shared with TRBD1. There are 14 residues in the CDR3. Per the germline V gene, CDR1 is MNHEY and CDR2 is SMNVEV (reference sequence). The V and J ends lost 5 bases and 7 bases, in that order; junction bases with no gene match: 10. The CDR3 sequence is CASSPLDRAHEAFF. DNA for the CDR3: TGTGCCAGCAGTCCACTAGACAGGGCCCATGAAGCTTTCTTT.

This sequence joins TRBV5-1 and TRBJ2-7, with 11 bases aligning to TRBD1. J lost 4 bases, V lost 3 bases, and 6 bases had no gene match. This CDR3 comprises 15 residues. The germline V gene has CDR1 SGHRS and CDR2 YFSETQ. The CDR3 DNA sequence: TGCGCCAGCAGCTCACCGGGACAGGGGGTGTACGAGCAGTACTTC. It specifies CASSSPGQGVYEQYF. Full variable domain (missing parts from reference TRBV5-1 and TRBJ2-7): KAGVTQTPRYLIKTRGQQVTLSCSPISGHRSVSWYQQTPGQGLQFLFEYFSETQRNKGNFPGRFSGRQFSNSRSEMNVSTLELGDSALYLCASSSPGQGVYEQYFGPGTRLTVT.

This chain connects TRBV9 to TRBJ2-7, with a weak D call TRBD1 (6 bases). CDR3 length equals 13 residues. In germline, CDR1 is SGDLS, CDR2 YYNGEE. V was cut by 2 bases and J by 7 bases, with 13 bases left in between. The CDR3 nucleotides are TGTGCCAGCAGCGTTGACGCAGGGGAAGAGCAGTACTTC. Residues: CASSVDAGEEQYF.

V gene TRBV7-3 combines with J gene TRBJ1-1, with TRBD1 identical over 7 bases. Germline V lookup: CDR1 SGHTA, CDR2 FQGTGA. J was trimmed by 4 bases and V by 5 bases; bases with no gene match: 10. There are 15 residues in the CDR3. The CDR3 spells CASSARQGSITEAFF. DNA of the CDR3: TGTGCCAGCAGCGCAAGACAGGGTTCAATCACTGAAGCTTTCTTT.

The rearrangement uses TRBV2 and TRBJ2-3; 7 bases are shared with TRBD1. Trimming removed 9 bases from V and 5 bases from J; junction bases left unmatched: 14. CDR3 length equals 15 residues. Germline CDR1 reads SNHLY; CDR2 reads FYNNEI. CDR3 coding DNA: TGTGCCAGAATGATACAGGGGAGAGGGGTAGATACGCAGTATTTT. Its translation: CARMIQGRGVDTQYF.

The chain recombines TRBV11-2 with TRBJ2-5, with D possibly being TRBD2 (5 bases). There are 18 residues in the CDR3. The germline gives CDR1 SGHAT, CDR2 FQNNGV. V shed 0 bases and J shed 4 bases, with 21 bases lying between them. The CDR3: CASSLDPGSSRWGETQYF. The CDR3 coding sequence is TGTGCCAGCAGCTTAGATCCGGGGTCGTCCAGGTGGGGAGAGACCCAGTACTTC.

J is TRBJ2-2 and V is TRBV9; D gene ambiguous. The CDR3 is made up of 14 amino acids. The V gene lost 0 bases and the J gene lost 2 bases, with 5 bases spanning the gap. CDR1 is SGDLS, CDR2 YYNGEE, per germline. The DNA of the CDR3 is TGTGCCAGCAGCGTAGCAGTAAACACCGGGGAGCTGTTTTTT. It specifies CASSVAVNTGELFF.